A selection of T cell receptor beta chains follows, all from one sample in a study of early T cells in non-severe SARS-CoV-2 infection. TCRdb re-called the 5' RACE reads through MiXCR, storing one row per CDR3 protein. This sample has roughly 60,000 distinct CDR3 sequences, with 5.6% found just once. The sequenced sample was whole blood. The receptor set was obtained from an adult who was a healthcare worker with PCR-confirmed SARS-CoV-2 infection or an uninfected control (not recorded which). Both conserved end residues are trimmed from each CDR3.

j_call,v_call,cdr3_aa
TRBJ2-5,TRBV20-1,SARVRKLQETQY
TRBJ1-3,TRBV7-8,ASSLDEGLTGNTIY
TRBJ1-5,TRBV6-1,ASSGPQGIPPQH
TRBJ2-1,TRBV6-5,ASSYEQGGYNEQF
TRBJ2-3,TRBV18,ASSPARTDTQY
TRBJ1-1,TRBV5-1,ASSQDRLNTEAF
TRBJ2-2,TRBV15,ATSRDWAGPNTGELF
TRBJ1-1,TRBV6-2/TRBV6-3,ASSYSGPGTDEAF
TRBJ1-1,TRBV7-9,ASSLEAVTEAF
TRBJ2-1,TRBV12-3/TRBV12-4,ASSTGRGSSYNEQF
TRBJ1-5,TRBV5-4,ASSLDGIGNQPQH
TRBJ2-1,TRBV5-1,ASSFGGEQF
TRBJ1-1,TRBV18,ASSSVGTANTEAF
TRBJ2-5,TRBV7-3,ASSSTGAQETQY
TRBJ1-3,TRBV2,ASSARARSSGNTIY
TRBJ2-1,TRBV29-1,SVEGTSLAGKGSNYEQF